These T cell receptor beta chains were read from a single sample in a study of cytomegalovirus exposure and HLA in healthy donors. Sequencing was performed with immunoSEQ multiplex PCR; in TCRdb, only in-frame clones are kept and a portion is missing. The repertoire includes 100,000 to 150,000 clones, 80% to 85% of them detected once, and more than 0.9% sits in the top ten. The sequenced sample was PBMCs. The origin of the receptors is a boy younger than 18 in good health and CMV-seronegative. Each CDR3 is given with its conserved first and last residue. D genes are given only for firm matches. Expanded clones are given a class, and other clones once, few, many or no size at all.

V gene: TRBV7-9
J gene: TRBJ2-1
CDR3 length: 16
D gene: TRBD2
clone size: .
CDR3 protein: CASSPGTSATNNEQFF
CDR3 DNA: TGTGCCAGCAGCCCAGGGACTAGCGCTACGAACAATGAGCAGTTCTTC

V gene: TRBV5-6
J gene: TRBJ2-7
CDR3 length: 14
D gene: TRBD1
clone size: .
CDR3 protein: CASSPRTGSHEQYF
CDR3 DNA: TGTGCCAGCAGCCCCCGGACAGGGTCCCACGAGCAGTACTTC

V gene: TRBV30
J gene: TRBJ2-5
CDR3 length: 14
D gene: TRBD2
clone size: .
CDR3 protein: CAWSGAGERETQYF
CDR3 DNA: TGTGCCTGGAGTGGGGCGGGAGAGAGGGAGACCCAGTACTTC

V gene: TRBV4-3
J gene: TRBJ2-7
CDR3 length: 15
D gene: TRBD2
clone size: .
CDR3 protein: CASSLGTSGIYEQYF
CDR3 DNA: TGCGCCAGCAGCCTTGGGACTAGCGGGATTTACGAGCAGTACTTC

V gene: TRBV5-4
J gene: TRBJ2-3
CDR3 length: 15
D gene: .
clone size: .
CDR3 protein: CASSPRTGSTDTQYF
CDR3 DNA: TGTGCCAGCAGCCCACGTACAGGGAGCACAGATACGCAGTATTTT

V gene: TRBV7-2
J gene: TRBJ2-1
CDR3 length: 10
D gene: .
clone size: few
CDR3 protein: CASVLNEQFF
CDR3 DNA: TGTGCCAGCGTCCTCAATGAGCAGTTCTTC

V gene: TRBV19
J gene: TRBJ1-2
CDR3 length: 14
D gene: TRBD1
clone size: .
CDR3 protein: CATTPGQGSYGYTF
CDR3 DNA: TGTGCCACAACGCCGGGACAGGGAAGCTATGGCTACACCTTC

V gene: TRBV9
J gene: TRBJ2-6
CDR3 length: 20
D gene: TRBD1
clone size: .
CDR3 protein: CASSATPMTGGLAGANVLTF
CDR3 DNA: TGTGCCAGCAGCGCTACCCCCATGACAGGGGGCTTGGCTGGGGCCAACGTCCTGACTTTC

V gene: TRBV4-3
J gene: TRBJ1-1
CDR3 length: 12
D gene: .
clone size: .
CDR3 protein: CASSPGGTEAFF
CDR3 DNA: TGCGCCAGCAGCCCGGGGGGGACTGAAGCTTTCTTT

V gene: TRBV11-2
J gene: TRBJ2-7
CDR3 length: 13
D gene: TRBD2
clone size: .
CDR3 protein: CVSRASGSYEQYF
CDR3 DNA: TGTGTCTCTAGGGCTAGCGGGAGCTACGAGCAGTACTTC

V gene: TRBV25-1
J gene: TRBJ2-7
CDR3 length: 12
D gene: .
clone size: .
CDR3 protein: CASSEFGYEQYF
CDR3 DNA: TGTGCCAGCAGTGAATTCGGGTACGAGCAGTACTTC

V gene: TRBV6-1
J gene: TRBJ2-5
CDR3 length: 13
D gene: TRBD1
clone size: .
CDR3 protein: CASTEGAEETQYF
CDR3 DNA: TGTGCCAGCACAGAGGGGGCGGAGGAGACCCAGTACTTC

V gene: TRBV19
J gene: TRBJ2-2
CDR3 length: 16
D gene: TRBD2
clone size: .
CDR3 protein: CASSILAGTNTGELFF
CDR3 DNA: TGTGCCAGTAGTATTTTAGCGGGGACGAACACCGGGGAGCTGTTTTTT

V gene: TRBV4-2
J gene: TRBJ1-2
CDR3 length: 14
D gene: .
clone size: few
CDR3 protein: CASSQGDNLGGYTF
CDR3 DNA: TGTGCCAGCAGCCAAGGCGACAATCTTGGAGGCTACACCTTC

V gene: TRBV7-9
J gene: TRBJ2-1
CDR3 length: 16
D gene: TRBD2
clone size: .
CDR3 protein: CASSGGVAGRYNEQFF
CDR3 DNA: TGTGCCAGCAGCGGGGGGGTGGCGGGTCGCTACAATGAGCAGTTCTTC

V gene: TRBV4-2
J gene: TRBJ2-1
CDR3 length: 19
D gene: TRBD2
clone size: .
CDR3 protein: CASSPDGAGGLLSYNEQFF
CDR3 DNA: TGTGCCAGCAGCCCAGACGGAGCGGGAGGTCTTCTCTCCTACAATGAGCAGTTCTTC

V gene: TRBV7-6
J gene: TRBJ2-7
CDR3 length: 14
D gene: TRBD2
clone size: .
CDR3 protein: CASSFSAGGSEQYF
CDR3 DNA: TGTGCCAGCAGCTTCAGCGCGGGAGGGTCCGAGCAGTACTTC

V gene: TRBV30
J gene: TRBJ2-1
CDR3 length: 19
D gene: .
clone size: .
CDR3 protein: CAWSVQPAVREFGIDEQFF
CDR3 DNA: TGTGCCTGGAGTGTACAGCCCGCTGTGAGGGAGTTTGGTATCGATGAGCAGTTCTTC

V gene: TRBV7-7
J gene: TRBJ2-1
CDR3 length: 13
D gene: .
clone size: .
CDR3 protein: CASSLDGEQEQFF
CDR3 DNA: TGTGCCAGCAGCTTAGACGGGGAACAGGAGCAGTTCTTC

V gene: TRBV6-5
J gene: TRBJ2-1
CDR3 length: 15
D gene: TRBD2
clone size: few
CDR3 protein: CASSYSSTSGRPLVF
CDR3 DNA: TGTGCCAGCAGTTACTCGTCGACTAGCGGGAGGCCCCTCGTCTTC

V gene: TRBV7-2
J gene: TRBJ2-1
CDR3 length: 11
D gene: .
clone size: once
CDR3 protein: CASSSLNEQFF
CDR3 DNA: TGTGCCAGCAGCTCGTTAAATGAGCAGTTCTTC

V gene: TRBV16
J gene: TRBJ2-4
CDR3 length: 14
D gene: TRBD2
clone size: .
CDR3 protein: CASSPQGEGREQYF
CDR3 DNA: TGTGCCAGCAGTCCTCAAGGGGAGGGAAGGGAGCAGTACTTC

V gene: TRBV6-6
J gene: TRBJ2-7
CDR3 length: 15
D gene: TRBD2
clone size: .
CDR3 protein: CASSYREREGYEQYF
CDR3 DNA: TGTGCCAGCAGTTATAGGGAGCGGGAGGGGTACGAGCAGTACTTC

V gene: TRBV5-4
J gene: TRBJ1-1
CDR3 length: 16
D gene: .
clone size: .
CDR3 protein: CASSWIQGIGETEAFF
CDR3 DNA: TGTGCCAGCAGCTGGATACAGGGTATTGGGGAGACTGAAGCTTTCTTT

V gene: TRBV30
J gene: TRBJ2-3
CDR3 length: 14
D gene: TRBD1
clone size: .
CDR3 protein: CAWSRDSNTDTQYF
CDR3 DNA: TGTGCCTGGAGCAGGGACAGTAACACAGATACGCAGTATTTT

V gene: TRBV29-1
J gene: TRBJ2-7
CDR3 length: 12
D gene: TRBD2
clone size: once
CDR3 protein: CSVAGGFGEQYF
CDR3 DNA: TGCAGCGTTGCGGGAGGGTTTGGGGAGCAGTACTTC

V gene: TRBV30
J gene: TRBJ2-7
CDR3 length: 14
D gene: TRBD2
clone size: few
CDR3 protein: CAWSDVAGVVEQYF
CDR3 DNA: TGTGCCTGGAGCGATGTAGCGGGAGTGGTCGAGCAGTACTTC

V gene: TRBV6-1
J gene: TRBJ2-1
CDR3 length: 14
D gene: TRBD2
clone size: .
CDR3 protein: CASSDLAGGFEQFF
CDR3 DNA: TGTGCCAGCAGTGATCTAGCGGGCGGTTTTGAGCAGTTCTTC

V gene: TRBV5-1
J gene: TRBJ1-1
CDR3 length: 15
D gene: .
clone size: .
CDR3 protein: CASSTVTGLGTEAFF
CDR3 DNA: TGCGCCAGCAGCACGGTGACAGGTCTGGGCACTGAAGCTTTCTTT

V gene: TRBV29-1
J gene: TRBJ1-1
CDR3 length: 13
D gene: .
clone size: few
CDR3 protein: CSETTGMNTEAFF
CDR3 DNA: TGCAGCGAGACGACAGGAATGAACACTGAAGCTTTCTTT

V gene: TRBV19
J gene: TRBJ1-5
CDR3 length: 15
D gene: .
clone size: .
CDR3 protein: CASRPDRVGNQPQHF
CDR3 DNA: TGTGCCAGTAGGCCTGACAGAGTGGGGAATCAGCCCCAGCATTTT

V gene: TRBV7-2
J gene: TRBJ1-1
CDR3 length: 14
D gene: .
clone size: .
CDR3 protein: CASSLGGRGTEAFF
CDR3 DNA: TGTGCCAGCAGCTTAGGAGGCAGGGGAACTGAAGCTTTCTTT

V gene: TRBV5-1
J gene: TRBJ2-7
CDR3 length: 15
D gene: TRBD1
clone size: few
CDR3 protein: CASSLDPGGMYEQYF
CDR3 DNA: TGCGCCAGCAGCTTGGACCCAGGGGGCATGTACGAGCAGTACTTC

V gene: TRBV7-6
J gene: TRBJ2-1
CDR3 length: 16
D gene: .
clone size: .
CDR3 protein: CASSLGGTGLATEQFF
CDR3 DNA: TGTGCCAGCAGCTTAGGGGGAACGGGATTAGCGACTGAGCAGTTCTTC

V gene: TRBV25-1
J gene: TRBJ1-1
CDR3 length: 14
D gene: .
clone size: .
CDR3 protein: CASQGGQSYTEAFF
CDR3 DNA: TGTGCCAGCCAAGGCGGGCAGTCTTACACTGAAGCTTTCTTT

V gene: TRBV7-6
J gene: TRBJ2-5
CDR3 length: 15
D gene: TRBD1
clone size: .
CDR3 protein: CASSLGGQSGETQYF
CDR3 DNA: TGTGCCAGCAGCTTAGGGGGACAGTCAGGAGAGACCCAGTACTTC